The entry below describes one T cell receptor (beta chain). This specimen belongs to a study of blood T cells in healthy people across ages. Germline-derived CDR1 and CDR2 are ENHRY and SYGVKD. The length of the CDR3 is 15 residues. Trimming cost V 4 bases and J 3 bases, with 10 bases left between them. Through a sample-barcoded 5' primer and a J-beta primer mix, a second PCR was run for roughly 7 to 11 cycles. TCRdb reprocessed the 5' RACE reads via MiXCR and lists one record per CDR3 protein. The sample holds some 800,000 distinct CDR3 sequences, around 25% seen once. Separately, the same data were catalogued under a study of T cells of mothers and their children.

This sequence joins TRBV10-3 and TRBJ1-6; D uncertain. Sequenced material: blood. The receptor comes from a boy aged 5-17 years in good health. The CDR3 DNA reads as TGTGCCATCAGTGCAGACACCAGCTATAATTCACCCCTCCACTTT. Translated, it gives CAISADTSYNSPLHF.